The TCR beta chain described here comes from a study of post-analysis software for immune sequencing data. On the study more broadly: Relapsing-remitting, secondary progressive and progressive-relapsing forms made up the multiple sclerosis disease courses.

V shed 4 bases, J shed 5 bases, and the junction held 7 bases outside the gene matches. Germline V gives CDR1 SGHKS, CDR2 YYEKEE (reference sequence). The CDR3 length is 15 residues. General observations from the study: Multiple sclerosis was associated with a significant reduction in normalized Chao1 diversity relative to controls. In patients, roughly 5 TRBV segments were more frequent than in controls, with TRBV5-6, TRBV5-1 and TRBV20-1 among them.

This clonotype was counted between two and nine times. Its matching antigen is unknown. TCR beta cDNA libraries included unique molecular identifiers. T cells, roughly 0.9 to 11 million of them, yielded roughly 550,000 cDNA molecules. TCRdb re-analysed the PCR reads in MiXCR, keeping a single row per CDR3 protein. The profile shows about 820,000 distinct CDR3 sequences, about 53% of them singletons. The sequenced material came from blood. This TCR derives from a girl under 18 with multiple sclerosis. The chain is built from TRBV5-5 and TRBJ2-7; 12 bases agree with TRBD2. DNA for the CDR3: TGTGCCAGCAGCCTCACTAGCGGGAGGCGGCACGAGCAGTACTTC. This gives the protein CASSLTSGRRHEQYF. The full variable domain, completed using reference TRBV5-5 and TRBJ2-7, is DAGVTQSPTHLIKTRGQQVTLRCSPISGHKSVSWYQQVLGQGPQFIFQYYEKEERGRGNFPDRFSARQFPNYSSELNVNALLLGDSALYLCASSLTSGRRHEQYFGPGTRLTVT.